This TCR beta chain was observed in a study of T-cell memory formation after mild COVID-19 (dated by TCRdb to about 2021). With regard to the full study: TCR sequence clusters from the two donors were found to be largely donor specific. Two young, previously healthy adult volunteers made up the cohort, one male and one female. In two donors, T-cell clones that expanded and contracted after mild COVID-19 were followed by sequencing TCRalpha and TCRbeta repertoires longitudinally. Overall results and qualifications from the work: Some responding clones were detected in pre-infection memory, which suggested that pre-existing cross-reactive memory T cells had joined the SARS-CoV-2 response. SARS-CoV-2 specificity of the second-wave clones peaking on day 37 was not confirmed. Contracting CD4+ clones appeared mostly in the CM and EM memory subsets, whereas CD8+ clones were enriched in EMRA. Only a couple of mild cases were covered by the study, and larger cohorts that include severe cases with pre-infection samples were considered necessary. Clones contracting from day 15 to 85 had balanced CD4/CD8 phenotypes, while a second wave expanding from day 15 to 37 was biased towards CD4+.

Ficoll-Paque density gradient centrifugation was the method used to isolate PBMCs. The sequencer listed for this sample is Illumina NovaSeq 6000. TCRalpha and TCRbeta cDNA libraries were constructed by 5'RACE with constant-segment primers, with sample barcodes and unique molecular identifiers being introduced. Trizol reagent was used to extract RNA from every sample. Libraries were amplified in two PCR steps, with a second sample barcode and Illumina TruSeq adapters added in the second step. The libraries were sequenced on an Illumina NovaSeq using 2 x 150 bp paired-end reads. The published analysis was carried out like this. With migec v1.2.7, reads were demultiplexed and then collapsed into UMI-guided consensus sequences. Using mixcr v2.1.11, UMI consensuses were aligned to TRA and TRB V and J templates and then assembled into clonotypes. A clonotype was counted as expanded or contracted only if both edgeR and NoisET called the change significant, with noise models trained on biological replicates. For edgeR calls, the thresholds were a false discovery rate-adjusted p below 0.01 and a log2 fold-change of 1. PCA with hierarchical clustering of max-normalized trajectories of the 1000 most abundant clonotypes was used as exploratory dynamics analysis. The CD4 or CD8 phenotype of responding clones was assigned using the separately sequenced CD4+ and CD8+ repertoires. TCRdb passed the public sequencing reads through fastp at Q25 and MiXCR, retaining productive beta sequences. Entries that share a CDR3 protein sequence are merged under the most common genes and DNA. The V and J calls follow TCRdb's processing rather than the paper's. In this sample the table shows about 190,000 distinct CDR3 sequences, around 19% of which occur a single time. The top ten clonotypes cover about 2.4% of the sample.

Remarks on this clonotype: The target of this receptor is not known. Per-base qualities were not stored, and no clone one base away is much larger.

The receptor comes from an adult woman who had mild COVID-19 (a few samples of this study predate the infection). The sample titles of this study are shuffled in the database, so cell type and time point are left out; the donor was told from shared clones. The sequencing sample was made of PBMCs or a T cell subset sorted from them (not recorded which).

In nucleotide form, the sequence is TGTGCCACCAGCAGAGATCCCGGGGAGCTGTTTTTT. It translates to CATSRDPGELFF. Recombination linked TRBV15 to TRBJ2-2; the D gene cannot be resolved reliably. The cysteine opens and the phenylalanine closes a CDR3 of 12 amino acids. Only the CDR3 region is kept as DNA, spanning 36 bases read in frame from base 1. Trimming takes 0 bases from V and 6 bases from J, and the germline ends sit 2 bases apart. Per the germline V gene (reference sequence), LNHNV is the CDR1 and YYDKDF is the CDR2.